Below are 5 T cell receptor beta chains sequenced from a single sample in a study of blood T cell repertoires in COVID-19. Assay: immunoSEQ multiplex PCR; the TCRdb copy retains only in-frame clones and omits some. The sample includes about 280,000 clones, roughly 90% seen only once; the top ten take 1.5% to 2%. Sequenced sample: PBMCs or T cells enriched from blood (not recorded which). These receptors all come from a woman aged 55-70 years who had recovered from COVID-19.

This clone was recorded once. The CDR3 region is CASSRDRAGTGELFF. The CDR3 DNA reads TGTGCCAGTAGTAGAGACAGGGCGGGAACCGGGGAGCTGTTTTTT. The chain has TRBV19 and TRBJ2-2, with a tentative D call TRBD1 (7 bases). Trimming took off 4 bases at V and 5 bases at J, with 14 bases between the two ends. This CDR3 spans 15 amino acids. CDR1 and CDR2 (germline): LNHDA, SQIVND (reference sequence).

The chain is built from TRBV6-5 and TRBJ1-2, with 7 bases matching TRBD1. Germline V gene lookup returns CDR1 MNHEY and CDR2 SVGAGI. This CDR3 has 15 amino acids. V shed 0 bases and J 1 base; nucleotides not matched to a gene: 2. The CDR3 sequence is CASSYSQGVNYGYTF. CDR3 in DNA: TGTGCCAGCAGTTACTCGCAGGGGGTTAACTATGGCTACACCTTC.

The chain recombines TRBV2 with TRBJ2-1; perhaps TRBD2 as D (6 bases). Germline lookup yields CDR1 SNHLY and CDR2 FYNNEI. V was cut by 1 base and J by 0 bases, with 10 bases left in between. The CDR3 consists of 16 residues. The CDR3: CASSEGGGRSYNEQFF. DNA of the CDR3: TGTGCCAGCAGTGAAGGGGGAGGACGCTCCTACAATGAGCAGTTCTTC.

The chain has TRBV3-1 (or the pseudogene TRBV3-2) and TRBJ1-1, with a weak D call TRBD1 (5 bases). V dropped 5 bases and J dropped 6 bases, with 16 bases sitting between them. Germline lookup yields CDR1 LGHDT and CDR2 YNNKEL (reference sequence). CDR3 length: 14 amino acids. The CDR3 region is CASSETPSGAEAFF. The CDR3 DNA follows: TGTGCCAGCAGCGAGACCCCATCGGGGGCTGAAGCTTTCTTT.

The gene calls are TRBV27 and TRBJ1-2; TRBD1 aligns across 7 bases. The CDR3 runs to 14 residues. Germline V gene lookup returns CDR1 MNHEY and CDR2 SMNVEV (reference sequence). With V trimmed by 5 bases and J by 7 bases, 10 bases remained unmatched. The chain's CDR3 is CASSISDRRGGYTF. DNA of the CDR3: TGTGCCAGCAGTATCTCGGACAGGCGGGGTGGCTACACCTTC.